The clone carrying this T cell receptor (beta chain) is medium-sized in the sample. Germline loops: CDR1 LNHDA, CDR2 SQIVND (reference sequence). This CDR3 has 17 amino acids. The V gene lost 6 bases and the J gene lost 3 bases, with 21 bases spanning the gap. Profiling relied on immunoSEQ multiplex PCR, and the TCRdb table lists in-frame clones only, not all of them. The sample shows around 450,000 clones, more than 85% of them seen only once. This sample stems from a study of blood T cell repertoires in COVID-19. Study at large: There were acute and convalescent COVID-19 samples, and they came from the United States, Italy and Spain.

What was sequenced was peripheral blood. This clonotype was obtained from a woman aged 25 to 39 with acute or convalescent COVID-19. The rearrangement links TRBV19 to TRBJ1-5; perhaps TRBD1 as D (5 bases). CDR3 DNA sequence: TGTGCCAGTAGCCCTGATAGGACAAGAATGACCAATCAGCCCCAGCATTTT. Translating it yields CASSPDRTRMTNQPQHF.